Listed here are 25 T cell receptor beta chains from one sample, sequenced in a study of T-cell reconstitution after alpha-beta-depleted transplantation in children. Unique molecular identifiers were incorporated into the prepared TCRbeta library. TCRdb redid the calling of the PCR reads with MiXCR, one entry per CDR3 protein. This table has about 540,000 distinct CDR3 sequences, around 27% appearing once. Sequenced material: PBMCs, taken before TCRalphabeta/CD19-depleted stem cell transplant. The receptors shown here come from a boy younger than two with Wiskott-Aldrich syndrome, due to receive a stem cell transplant.

J is TRBJ1-5 and V is TRBV4-2; D perhaps matches TRBD1 (5 bases). This CDR3 has 14 residues. Germline loops: CDR1 LGHNA, CDR2 YNFKEQ. V shed 1 base and J shed 5 bases, with 9 bases lying between them. The CDR3 protein is CASSQGRADQPQHF. The CDR3 DNA follows: TGTGCCAGCAGCCAAGGCAGGGCCGATCAGCCCCAGCATTTT.

The genes are TRBV29-1 and TRBJ2-1; D is possibly TRBD1 (6 bases). The CDR3 is 13 residues long. The germline gives CDR1 SQVTM, CDR2 ANQGSEA. V was trimmed by 7 bases and J by 4 bases, leaving 14 bases between them. Written as DNA, the CDR3 is TGCAGCGCTGGGGGCGCGGTATACAATGAGCAGTTCTTC. This encodes CSAGGAVYNEQFF.

This clonotype was detected a few times. The chain combines TRBV15 with TRBJ2-2, with 9 bases aligning to TRBD1. Germline V gene sequence: CDR1 LNHNV, CDR2 YYDKDF (reference sequence). The CDR3 totals 18 residues. The V segment lost 1 base and the J segment 10 bases; nucleotides outside the gene matches: 16. As DNA, the CDR3 is TGTGCCACCAGCAGAGTAGGGGGGACAGGGATTAGCAGGGCGGAGCTGTTTTTT. Protein: CATSRVGGTGISRAELFF.

This clonotype was seen only a few times. CDR3 nucleotide sequence: TGCGCCAGCAGCTTGGTAGGTGCGGAGGGAAATGAGCAGTTCTTC. Its protein is CASSLVGAEGNEQFF. This sequence joins TRBV5-1 and TRBJ2-1; D perhaps matches TRBD2 (6 bases). Trimming removed 0 bases at V and 7 bases at J, with 14 bases between. This CDR3 contains 15 residues. Per germline, CDR1 SGHRS and CDR2 YFSETQ. Supplemented by reference TRBV5-1 and TRBJ2-1, the full variable domain reads KAGVTQTPRYLIKTRGQQVTLSCSPISGHRSVSWYQQTPGQGLQFLFEYFSETQRNKGNFPGRFSGRQFSNSRSEMNVSTLELGDSALYLCASSLVGAEGNEQFFGPGTRLTVL.

This clonotype was detected a few times. The chain employs TRBV5-1 and TRBJ2-1; TRBD2 aligns across 10 bases. The CDR3 contains 16 residues. The J segment lost 4 bases and the V segment lost 2 bases, leaving 6 bases of the junction unmatched. The germline CDR1 and CDR2 sequences are SGHRS and YFSETQ. CDR3 amino acids: CASSFSPSGRYNEQFF. The CDR3 coding sequence is TGCGCCAGCAGCTTCTCCCCTAGCGGGAGATACAATGAGCAGTTCTTC. Full variable domain (missing parts from reference TRBV5-1 and TRBJ2-1): KAGVTQTPRYLIKTRGQQVTLSCSPISGHRSVSWYQQTPGQGLQFLFEYFSETQRNKGNFPGRFSGRQFSNSRSEMNVSTLELGDSALYLCASSFSPSGRYNEQFFGPGTRLTVL.

This clonotype has more than one count but fewer than ten. The rearrangement uses TRBV5-1 and TRBJ1-3; D not resolved. This CDR3 region has 14 residues. The V and J ends lost 7 bases and 2 bases respectively, with 13 bases between them. Germline CDR1 reads SGHRS; CDR2 reads YFSETQ. This chain's CDR3 is CASHLGAAGNTIYF. The CDR3 nucleotides read TGCGCCAGCCATCTGGGTGCGGCTGGAAACACCATATATTTT.

The chain combines TRBV6-2 or TRBV6-3 with TRBJ2-2, with a weak D call TRBD2 (6 bases). The CDR3 extends over 15 amino acids. Germline-derived CDR1 and CDR2 are MNHEY and SVGEGT. With 6 bases removed from V and 1 base from J, the gap between germline ends came to 12 bases. CDR3 coding DNA: TGTGCCAGCAGCAAGCGGGTAATGAACACCGGGGAGCTGTTTTTT. Translated: CASSKRVMNTGELFF.

This chain connects TRBV9 to TRBJ2-2, with TRBD1 matching over 8 bases. The V segment lost 0 bases and the J segment 5 bases; nucleotides outside the gene matches: 6. Germline values: CDR1 SGDLS, CDR2 YYNGEE. The length of the CDR3 is 16 residues. The CDR3 reads CASSVATGQETGELFF. For the CDR3, the DNA is TGTGCCAGCAGCGTAGCTACGGGACAGGAGACCGGGGAGCTGTTTTTT.

This clonotype was seen a few times. This chain links TRBV10-3 with TRBJ2-1; 11 nucleotides agree with TRBD1. The CDR3 has 14 residues. Looked up from germline, CDR1 is ENHRY and CDR2 is SYGVKD. The trim removed 7 bases at V and 6 bases at J, leaving 5 bases unmatched. The CDR3 protein is CAITGTGGVNEQFF. CDR3 bases: TGTGCCATCACCGGGACAGGGGGAGTCAATGAGCAGTTCTTC.

This chain connects TRBV20-1 to TRBJ2-7, with TRBD2 identical over 12 bases. The CDR3 runs to 15 residues. Trimming took 2 bases from V and 7 from J; bases not matched to a gene: 9. Germline CDR1 and CDR2: DFQATT and SNEGSKA (reference sequence). This CDR3 reads CSARSLTSGRGEQYF. The CDR3 region has the DNA TGCAGTGCTAGATCGTTGACTAGCGGGAGAGGGGAGCAGTACTTC.

This rearrangement joins TRBV9 to TRBJ2-1; 9 nucleotides agree with TRBD2. Germline CDR1 reads SGDLS; CDR2 reads YYNGEE. V dropped 4 bases and J dropped 3; count of bases not matched to a gene: 8. The CDR3 is 16 amino acids. The CDR3, as DNA: TGTGCCAGCAGCCTGGGGGTACTAGCGGGCTACAATGAGCAGTTCTTC. Translation: CASSLGVLAGYNEQFF.

This clonotype was seen a handful of times. The genes are TRBV20-1 and TRBJ2-7; 8 bases line up with TRBD1. The CDR3 is made up of 14 amino acids. Germline CDR1 reads DFQATT; CDR2 reads SNEGSKA (reference sequence). Germline trimming cut 0 bases from V and 4 bases from J; bases unmatched to any gene: 5. The CDR3 region is CSARDLRTGYEQYF. In nucleotides, the CDR3 is TGCAGTGCTAGAGACCTCAGGACAGGGTACGAGCAGTACTTC.

This clonotype was detected only a few times. This chain uses TRBV19 with TRBJ2-7; tentatively, D is TRBD2 (6 bases). The CDR3 has 15 residues. V lost 5 bases, J lost 0 bases, and 14 bases lay in between. Per germline, CDR1 LNHDA and CDR2 SQIVND (reference sequence). CDR3 bases: TGTGCCAGTAGTGAAAGCGGGCTGAGCTCCTACGAGCAGTACTTC. Translation gives CASSESGLSSYEQYF.

In its sample, this clonotype was seen a few times. One end of the junction is discordant with germline, which a read error may explain. The gene calls are TRBV5-1 and TRBJ1-1, with a tentative D call TRBD1 (5 bases). This CDR3 contains 12 residues. The germline V gene has CDR1 SGHRS and CDR2 YFSETQ. CDR3 bases: TGCGCCAGTAGCTCAGGGACCACTGAAGCTTTCTTT. As protein: CASSSGTTEAFF.

The CDR3 protein is CASSDKGDSGNTIYF. CDR3 DNA sequence: TGTGCCAGCAGTGACAAAGGGGACTCTGGAAACACCATATATTTT. V gene TRBV6-4 combines with J gene TRBJ1-3, with D possibly TRBD1 on 5 matching bases. CDR1 and CDR2 from the germline V gene are MRHNA and SNTAGT. CDR3 length: 15 amino acids. The ends were cut back, 2 bases at V and 0 bases at J, with 8 bases in the middle.

The V gene is TRBV3-1, the J gene TRBJ2-1, with D perhaps assigned TRBD1 or TRBD2 (5 bases each). CDR1 and CDR2 (germline): LGHDT, YNNKEL (reference sequence). Trimming removed 0 bases at V and 12 bases at J, with 12 bases between. The CDR3 extends over 13 amino acids. The CDR3 bases are TGTGCCAGCAGCCAAGATCCTCGGGACCTGCAGTTCTTC. It specifies CASSQDPRDLQFF.

This clonotype was counted once. The V gene is TRBV7-3, the J gene TRBJ2-2; 8 bases match TRBD1. The CDR3 extends over 14 amino acids. Trimming removed 5 bases from V and 7 bases from J; junction bases left unmatched: 6. The germline V gene has CDR1 SGHTA and CDR2 FQGTGA. The CDR3 sequence is CASSPTGGVGELFF. The CDR3 coding sequence is TGTGCCAGCAGCCCAACAGGGGGAGTCGGGGAGCTGTTTTTT.

The V and J genes are TRBV27 and TRBJ2-7, with 8 bases fitting TRBD1. Germline V gene sequence: CDR1 MNHEY, CDR2 SMNVEV (reference sequence). The CDR3 is 15 amino acids. V lost 6 bases and J lost 3; bases outside the gene matches: 10. The CDR3 DNA follows: TGTGCCAGCAGCCCTGACAGGGGACAATACTACGAGCAGTACTTC. It translates to CASSPDRGQYYEQYF.

The genes are TRBV4-1 and TRBJ2-1; 10 nucleotides line up with TRBD1. Germline CDR1 reads MGHRA; CDR2 reads YSYEKL. The CDR3 sequence is 15 residues long. Trimming took 4 bases from V and 11 from J; bases not matched to a gene: 11. CDR3 region: CASSLLGTGEGKQFF. CDR3 DNA: TGCGCCAGCAGCCTGTTGGGGACAGGGGAAGGTAAGCAGTTCTTC.

V is TRBV29-1 and J is TRBJ2-4; possible D gene TRBD2, 6 bases. Trimming shortened V by 7 bases and J by 6 bases, and 19 bases separated the two germline ends. Germline-derived CDR1 and CDR2 are SQVTM and ANQGSEA. The CDR3 has 14 residues. Here the CDR3 reads CSGGVGDPLNIQYF. The CDR3 region has the DNA TGCAGCGGCGGGGTAGGGGACCCCCTAAACATTCAGTACTTC.

In its sample, this clonotype was seen a few times. This CDR3 is CASSWSSDEQYF. CDR3 in DNA: TGCGCCAGCAGCTGGTCGAGTGACGAGCAGTACTTC. The chain joins TRBV5-1 to TRBJ2-7, with D uncertain. V lost 3 bases and J 5 bases, leaving 9 bases between the germline ends. The CDR3 consists of 12 residues. Germline lookup yields CDR1 SGHRS and CDR2 YFSETQ.

The rearrangement links TRBV5-1 to TRBJ1-2; 9 nucleotides agree with TRBD1. Germline V CDR1 and CDR2: SGHRS, YFSETQ. V was clipped by 4 bases and J by 2 bases; unmatched bases: 12. This CDR3 region has 17 residues. DNA of the CDR3: TGCGCCAGCAGCCCCCGACCTCCGGGACAGGGAAACTATGGCTACACCTTC. Translating it yields CASSPRPPGQGNYGYTF.

This clonotype occurred a few times. The CDR3 reads CSATGPSNEKLFF. CDR3 nucleotides: TGCAGTGCTACAGGGCCCAGTAATGAAAAACTGTTTTTT. The chain is built from TRBV20-1 and TRBJ1-4, with D perhaps matching TRBD1 (5 bases). V was pared by 4 bases and J by 4 bases, with 10 bases between. Germline V gene lookup returns CDR1 DFQATT and CDR2 SNEGSKA (reference sequence). The CDR3 covers 13 residues.

This clonotype occurred a few times. The chain uses TRBV7-3 and TRBJ2-3, with unresolved D. V gave up 3 bases and J gave up 2 bases, with 12 bases separating them. The CDR3 contains 15 residues. From germline, CDR1 is SGHTA and CDR2 FQGTGA. Written as DNA, the CDR3 is TGTGCCAGCAGCTTTGGTAGGGTCCACACAGATACGCAGTATTTT. The encoded protein is CASSFGRVHTDTQYF. Full variable domain (missing parts from reference TRBV7-3 and TRBJ2-3): GAGVSQTPSNKVTEKGKYVELRCDPISGHTALYWYRQSLGQGPEFLIYFQGTGAADDSGLPNDRFFAVRPEGSVSTLKIQRTERGDSAVYLCASSFGRVHTDTQYFGPGTRLTVL.

In its sample, this clonotype was seen a few times. The chain couples TRBV12-3 or TRBV12-4 to TRBJ2-7; D not certain. The CDR3 runs to 13 residues. Trimming removed 5 bases from V and 0 bases from J, with 8 bases in between. CDR3 sequence (DNA): TGTGCCAGCAGTAAACAGAGCTCCTACGAGCAGTACTTC. This gives the protein CASSKQSSYEQYF.